The clone carrying this T cell receptor beta chain was counted many times. Its antigen is as yet unknown. Repertoires were generated with immunoSEQ multiplex PCR, while TCRdb's copy carries only in-frame clones and drops some. The sample carries fewer than 850,000 clones, about three quarters recorded once. Naive CD45RA+ and memory CD45RA-negative subsets were split from CD4+ cells. The data were obtained in a study of shared clonotypes between healthy human individuals. Study-wide background: A donor's plate count was three for CD4 naive and three for CD4 memory; CD8 naive had two and CD8 memory one.

Whole-study results and caveats: Generally, estimated richness proved larger in naive subsets than it did in memory subsets. Shared clonotypes across all four donors exceeded non-shared ones in generation probability.

Sequenced: memory CD4+ T cells sorted from blood. The subset denotes: CD45RA-negative fraction. The clonotype was recovered from a woman aged 25 to 39 in good health.

The CDR3 DNA follows: TGTGCCAGTAGAAAGTGGGGGACAGGGCTGACAGATACGCAGTATTTT. It encodes CASRKWGTGLTDTQYF. This chain connects TRBV19 to TRBJ2-3; 9 positions agree with TRBD1. V gave up 6 bases and J gave up 3 bases; unmatched junction bases: 10. Per the germline V gene, CDR1 is LNHDA and CDR2 is SQIVND (reference sequence). This CDR3 has 16 residues.